Below are 2 T cell receptor beta chains sequenced from a single sample in a study of cytomegalovirus exposure and HLA in healthy donors. The PCR was carried out with 60 Vbeta primers and 13 Jbeta primers. The assay was immunoSEQ multiplex PCR, and TCRdb's table has in-frame clones only and misses some. The repertoire has some 220,000 clones, about 89% of them found once; the top ten carry roughly 1%. Sequencing used PBMCs. Every receptor here comes from a woman aged 18-29 years in good health and CMV-seronegative.

The genes are TRBV7-6 and TRBJ2-5, with TRBD2 matching 11 bases. Germline V gene data show CDR1 as SGHVS and CDR2 as FNYEAQ. The CDR3 covers 15 residues. J lost 1 base, V lost 4 bases, and 2 bases had no gene match. CDR3 DNA sequence: TGTGCCAGCAGCTCTCTAGCGGGAGGCCAAGAGACCCAGTACTTC. Its translation is CASSSLAGGQETQYF.

There are a few counts of this clone. V gene TRBV7-9 combines with J gene TRBJ2-1; possible D gene TRBD2, 6 bases. Between the trimmed V and J ends, which lost 5 bases and 9 bases, there was a span of 14 bases. Germline V lookup: CDR1 SEHNR, CDR2 FQNEAQ (reference sequence). This CDR3 spans 13 amino acids. In nucleotides, the CDR3 is TGTGCCAGCAGCCCAACCCTGGGGGGTGAGCAGTTCTTC. Its translation: CASSPTLGGEQFF. The full variable domain, completed using reference TRBV7-9 and TRBJ2-1, is DTGVSQNPRHKITKRGQNVTFRCDPISEHNRLYWYRQTLGQGPEFLTYFQNEAQLEKSRLLSDRFSAERPKGSFSTLEIQRTEQGDSAMYLCASSPTLGGEQFFGPGTRLTVL.